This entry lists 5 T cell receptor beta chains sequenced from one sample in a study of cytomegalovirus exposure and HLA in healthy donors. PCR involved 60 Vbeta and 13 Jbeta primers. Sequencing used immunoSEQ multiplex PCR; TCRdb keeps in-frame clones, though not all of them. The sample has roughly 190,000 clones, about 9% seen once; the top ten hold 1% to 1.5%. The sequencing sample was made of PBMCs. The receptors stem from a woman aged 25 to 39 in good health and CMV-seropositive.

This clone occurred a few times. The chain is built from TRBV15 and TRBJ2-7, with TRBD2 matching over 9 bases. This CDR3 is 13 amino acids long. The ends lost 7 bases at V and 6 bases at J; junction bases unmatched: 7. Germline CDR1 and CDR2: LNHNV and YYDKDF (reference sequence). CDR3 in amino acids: CATIPGLAGEQYF. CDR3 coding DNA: TGTGCCACCATTCCGGGACTAGCAGGCGAGCAGTACTTC.

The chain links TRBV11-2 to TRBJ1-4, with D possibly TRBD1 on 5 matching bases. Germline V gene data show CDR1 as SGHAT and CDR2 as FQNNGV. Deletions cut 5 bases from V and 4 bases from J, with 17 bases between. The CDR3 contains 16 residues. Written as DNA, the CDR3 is TGTGCCAGCAGCCCCCGGCCCCAGGGCATTAATGAAAAACTGTTTTTT. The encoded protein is CASSPRPQGINEKLFF.

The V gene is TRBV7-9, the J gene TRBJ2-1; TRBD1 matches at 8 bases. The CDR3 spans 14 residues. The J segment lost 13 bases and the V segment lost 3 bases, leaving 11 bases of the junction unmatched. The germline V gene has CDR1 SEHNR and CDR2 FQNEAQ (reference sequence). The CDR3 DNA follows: TGTGCCAGCAGCTTCGCTACCCCCGGACAGGGCCAGTTCTTC. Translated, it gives CASSFATPGQGQFF.

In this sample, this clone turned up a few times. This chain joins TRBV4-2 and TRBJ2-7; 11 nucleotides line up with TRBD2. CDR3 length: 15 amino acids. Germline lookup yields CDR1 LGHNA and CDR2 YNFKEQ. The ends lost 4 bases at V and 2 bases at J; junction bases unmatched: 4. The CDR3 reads CASSRETSGTYEQYF. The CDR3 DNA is TGTGCCAGCAGCCGAGAGACTAGCGGGACCTACGAGCAGTACTTC.

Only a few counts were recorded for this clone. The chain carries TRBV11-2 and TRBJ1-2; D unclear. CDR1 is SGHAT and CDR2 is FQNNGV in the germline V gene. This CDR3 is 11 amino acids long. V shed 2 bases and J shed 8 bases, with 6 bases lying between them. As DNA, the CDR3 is TGTGCCAGCAGCTTATACGGGGGCTACACCTTC. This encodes CASSLYGGYTF.